The T cell receptor beta chain under discussion was sequenced for a study of prognosis after radiotherapy for stage I lung cancer. Genomic DNA yielded TCR beta CDR3, amplified by two-round multiplex PCR. Primers specific to each TRBV and TRBJ gene were used in first-round PCR. TCRdb reprocessed the multiplex PCR reads with MiXCR, giving one entry per CDR3 protein. The sample has approximately 26,000 distinct CDR3 sequences, about 40% seen once. Germline CDR1 is SNHLY and CDR2 is FYNNEI. The CDR3 has 13 amino acids. V lost 4 bases and J lost 6; bases outside the gene matches: 4. This clonotype was counted ten times or more.

The chain recombines TRBV2 with TRBJ2-3, with 7 bases matching TRBD1. The material sequenced was PBMCs, taken before or after stereotactic body radiation therapy (not recorded which). The receptor's source is a donor aged 50 or older with non-small cell lung cancer. As DNA, the CDR3 is TGTGCCAGCAGTGGCCTACAGGGGGATACGCAGTATTTT. Translation: CASSGLQGDTQYF. Complete variable domain (other parts from reference TRBV2 and TRBJ2-3): EPEVTQTPSHQVTQMGQEVILRCVPISNHLYFYWYRQILGQKVEFLVSFYNNEISEKSEIFDDQFSVERPDGSNFTLKIRSTKLEDSAMYFCASSGLQGDTQYFGPGTRLTVL.